The rows below give T cell receptor beta chains drawn from one sample of a study of CD8 T cells in Susac syndrome. TCRdb called the immunoSEQ multiplex PCR reads again in MiXCR, with one record for every CDR3 protein. The table shows over 150,000 distinct CDR3 sequences, with about 96% occurring only once. The source material was CD4+ T cells from PBMCs. The receptor set was obtained from a human donor with multiple sclerosis. Each CDR3 is given without its conserved first and last residue.

length: 15
V: TRBV7-9
J: TRBJ2-1
CDR3: ASSLGGGTRTYNEQF

length: 14
V: TRBV27
J: TRBJ2-5
CDR3: ASSLSTLRGGETQY

length: 13
V: TRBV4-1
J: TRBJ2-7
CDR3: ASSQEGQWKGEQY

length: 13
V: TRBV3-1
J: TRBJ2-7
CDR3: ASSQNPGTLSGQY

length: 10
V: TRBV7-2
J: TRBJ1-1
CDR3: ASSLTVTEAF

length: 16
V: TRBV6-1
J: TRBJ2-6
CDR3: ASSRSSGTRAGANVLT

length: 13
V: TRBV29-1
J: TRBJ1-5
CDR3: SVEAGDGSNQPQH

length: 12
V: TRBV5-1
J: TRBJ2-7
CDR3: ASSPLASSGEQY

length: 12
V: TRBV25-1
J: TRBJ1-2
CDR3: ASSELTENYGYT

length: 12
V: TRBV2
J: TRBJ2-3
CDR3: ASSGGPSTDTQY

length: 10
V: TRBV7-2
J: TRBJ2-1
CDR3: ASSRWMNEQF

length: 14
V: TRBV24-1
J: TRBJ2-1
CDR3: ATSDLRDGRENEQF

length: 12
V: TRBV5-4
J: TRBJ2-2
CDR3: ASSLGANTGELF

length: 10
V: TRBV29-1
J: TRBJ1-1
CDR3: SVESTHDEAF

length: 14
V: TRBV5-1
J: TRBJ2-5
CDR3: ASSRVGGANQETQY

length: 11
V: TRBV7-9
J: TRBJ2-7
CDR3: ASTSGSAYEQY

length: 12
V: TRBV5-1
J: TRBJ2-1
CDR3: ASSLGSQGTEQF

length: 10
V: TRBV20-1
J: TRBJ2-7
CDR3: SASSPVYEQY

length: 15
V: TRBV5-1
J: TRBJ2-7
CDR3: ASSLAPRTRDLYEQY

length: 12
V: TRBV27
J: TRBJ1-1
CDR3: ASRILMTGGRSF

length: 14
V: TRBV5-1
J: TRBJ2-7
CDR3: ASSLALNTVSYEQY

length: 12
V: TRBV14
J: TRBJ2-7
CDR3: ASRGQGESYEQY

length: 9
V: TRBV20-1
J: TRBJ2-3
CDR3: SATPRDTQY

length: 11
V: TRBV24-1
J: TRBJ2-1
CDR3: ATSDSHGDEQF

length: 11
V: TRBV15
J: TRBJ2-7
CDR3: ATSRDRRYEQY

length: 15
V: TRBV13
J: TRBJ2-1
CDR3: ASSLGGLAERGNEQF

length: 10
V: TRBV30
J: TRBJ1-1
CDR3: ARRGLNTEAF

length: 13
V: TRBV27
J: TRBJ2-7
CDR3: ASSRFGQGLTEQY

length: 10
V: TRBV6-1
J: TRBJ1-1
CDR3: ASSESESEAF

length: 13
V: TRBV7-2
J: TRBJ1-1
CDR3: ASSSRTGINTEAF

length: 11
V: TRBV12-5
J: TRBJ2-1
CDR3: ASGGTGFDEQF

length: 13
V: TRBV3-1
J: TRBJ2-5
CDR3: ASSQGWTREETQY